The entry that follows covers one T cell receptor beta chain sequence. Its antigen is unknown. TCRdb re-derived calls from the reads in MiXCR, one entry per CDR3 protein. The sample records roughly 990,000 distinct CDR3 sequences, 31% being singletons. The data originate from a study of T cell repertoires in cytomegalovirus infection. Study as a whole: Both recently identified HLA-C-restricted and well-studied HLA-B-restricted CMV epitopes were used in the study. From public TCR beta signatures came an indication of both CMV infection and matching HLA type. The study's findings and limits: HLA-C-restricted CMV clonotypes gave the most frequent clonotype in two of eight donors.

The V gene lost 6 bases and the J gene lost 14 bases, with 12 bases spanning the gap. The CDR3 length is 10 residues. The germline V gene encodes CDR1 MNHEY and CDR2 SMNVEV (reference sequence). This chain links TRBV27 with TRBJ2-3; D is perhaps TRBD1 (6 bases). This receptor was taken from a human donor in good health (CMV status not recorded). Some clones in this sample may be carry-over from other donors' samples. Sequenced here: cultured CD8+ T cells from PBMCs, sampled from culture after CMV antigen stimulation. The CDR3 loop is CASRGAYWYF. The CDR3 coding sequence is TGTGCCAGCAGGGGGGCGTATTGGTATTTT.